The entry that follows covers one T cell receptor (beta chain) sequence. These data come from a study of blood T cell repertoires in COVID-19. Overall study context: PBMCs, B-cell-depleted T cells, or T cells provided the cDNA or gDNA that made up the material.

Germline values: CDR1 SGHTA, CDR2 FQGNSA. This CDR3 has 19 residues. V gave up 5 bases and J gave up 4 bases; unmatched junction bases: 11. Original data processing: Amplification from reference gene primers served as the basis for estimated nucleated cell counts. Using immunoSEQ multiplex PCR, the repertoire was profiled, and TCRdb retains in-frame clones only, with some absent. Clone size and the V and J calls come from that table; the DNA yielded D and trimming. The sample lists fewer than 300,000 clones, 88% occurring once. What was sequenced was peripheral blood. This clonotype was obtained from a man between 60 and 75 years old who had recovered from COVID-19. This sequence joins TRBV7-2 and TRBJ2-1; TRBD2 aligns across 16 bases. This CDR3 is CASSGRGTSGGAAYNEQFF. In DNA form, the CDR3 reads TGTGCCAGCAGCGGTAGAGGGACTAGCGGGGGGGCCGCATACAATGAGCAGTTCTTC. Full variable domain (outside the CDR3, taken from reference TRBV7-2 and TRBJ2-1): GAGVSQSPSNKVTEKGKDVELRCDPISGHTALYWYRQSLGQGLEFLIYFQGNSAPDKSGLPSDRFSAERTGGSVSTLTIQRTQQEDSAVYLCASSGRGTSGGAAYNEQFFGPGTRLTVL.